This TCR beta chain stems from a study of CDR3 diversity in severe acne. TCRdb fed the PCR reads into MiXCR, producing one record per CDR3 protein. The table lists roughly 79,000 distinct CDR3 sequences, about half of them singletons. The length of the CDR3 is 14 residues. V dropped 4 bases and J dropped 6 bases, with 15 bases sitting between them. Germline CDR1 LGHNA, CDR2 YNFKEQ. This chain connects TRBV4-2 to TRBJ1-1, with D perhaps matching TRBD1 (5 bases). Sequencing input: blood. The TCR sequence derives from a male donor with severe acne vulgaris. CDR3 loop: CASSPLSGEAEAFF. The CDR3, as DNA: TGTGCCAGCAGCCCGTTGTCGGGGGAGGCTGAAGCTTTCTTT.